This T cell receptor (beta chain) stems from a study of cytomegalovirus exposure and HLA in healthy donors. General study points: TCR beta V- and J-gene trimming was later associated with a missense DCLRE1C variant.

A single count supports this clone. The antigen is not known. Germline V lookup: CDR1 SGHRS, CDR2 YFSETQ. The CDR3 consists of 14 residues. Trimming took off 4 bases at V and 3 bases at J, with 13 bases between the two ends. PCR was performed using 60 Vbeta and 13 Jbeta primers. Sequencing used immunoSEQ multiplex PCR; TCRdb keeps in-frame clones, though not all of them. The sample lists some 190,000 clones; more than 70% were seen once. The chain employs TRBV5-1 and TRBJ1-2; D is unresolved. The source is a girl between 10 and 17 years old in good health and CMV-seropositive. The sample taken for sequencing was PBMCs. The CDR3 spells CASSPRDTYYGYTF. In nucleotides, the CDR3 is TGCGCCAGCAGCCCCCGTGACACCTACTATGGCTACACCTTC.